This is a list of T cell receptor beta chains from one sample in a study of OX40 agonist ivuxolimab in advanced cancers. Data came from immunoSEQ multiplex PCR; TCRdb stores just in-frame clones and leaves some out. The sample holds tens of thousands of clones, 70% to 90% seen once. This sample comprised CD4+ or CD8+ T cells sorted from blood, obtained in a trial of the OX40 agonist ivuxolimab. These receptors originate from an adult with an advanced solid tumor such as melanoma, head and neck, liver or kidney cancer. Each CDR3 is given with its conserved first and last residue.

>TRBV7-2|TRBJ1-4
CASSLVGSGEKLFF
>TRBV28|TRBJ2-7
CASRPGGYYEQYF
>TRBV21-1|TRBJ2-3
CASRLRGVTDTQYF
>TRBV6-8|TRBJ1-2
CASSTRPVNYGYTF
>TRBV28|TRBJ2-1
CASGTLAGGSYNEQFF
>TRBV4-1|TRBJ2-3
CASSRERERDTQYF
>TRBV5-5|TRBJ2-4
CASSFETSSDIQYF
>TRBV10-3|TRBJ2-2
CAIRTIAEGRNTGELFF
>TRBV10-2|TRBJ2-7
CASSEVNRGIYEQYF
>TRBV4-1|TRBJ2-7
CASSIRGQEGYEQYF
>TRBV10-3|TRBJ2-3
CAISPSGPSTDTQYF
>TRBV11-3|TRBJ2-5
CASTPFGPEGPRQETQYF
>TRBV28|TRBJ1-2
CASCRGGYGYTF
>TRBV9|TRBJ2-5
CASSVARGNVETQYF
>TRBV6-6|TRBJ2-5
CASSYSETQYF
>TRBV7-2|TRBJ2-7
CASSLTGAGGSRYEQYF
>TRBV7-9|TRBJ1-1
CASSLVTMNTEAFF
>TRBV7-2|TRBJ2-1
CASSLGGRGANEQFF
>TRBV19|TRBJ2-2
CASRSLTTTGELFF
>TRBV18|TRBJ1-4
CASSPPLRGGEKLFF
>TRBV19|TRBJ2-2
CASSPLDPGQGIAGELFF
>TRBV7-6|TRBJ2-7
CASSSGTLPDEQYF
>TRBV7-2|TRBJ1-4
CASSLEVKGGKLFF
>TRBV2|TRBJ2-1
CASSASTDWEQFF
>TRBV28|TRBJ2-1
CASSLSRLEQFF
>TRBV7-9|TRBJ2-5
CASSGTGNQETQYF
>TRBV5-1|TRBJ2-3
CASSLFSGTSTDTQYF
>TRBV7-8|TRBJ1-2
CASSPLLGYTF
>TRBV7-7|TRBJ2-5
CASSPGLAAQETQYF
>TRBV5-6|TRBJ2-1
CASSQQGSYNEQFF
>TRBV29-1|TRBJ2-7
CSVLDRGQTYEQYF
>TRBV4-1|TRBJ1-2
CASSQEGNIPNYGYTF
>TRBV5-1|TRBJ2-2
CASRYGLNTGELFF
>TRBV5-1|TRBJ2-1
CASSAGGIRDKLEGSYNEQFF
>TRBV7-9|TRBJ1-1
CATSGVNTEAFF
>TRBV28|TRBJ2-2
CASSYVLAPANTGELFF
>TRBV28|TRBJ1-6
CASRLGQGGSPLHF
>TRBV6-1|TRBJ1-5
CASSVDSNQPQHF
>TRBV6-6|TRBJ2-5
CASSYGVVETQYF
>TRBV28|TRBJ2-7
CASRDGTEVGGQYF
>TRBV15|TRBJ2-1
CATSRGRTSPNNEQFF
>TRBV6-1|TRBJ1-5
CASNHQPQHF
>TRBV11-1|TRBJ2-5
CASSYPMTGLQETQYF
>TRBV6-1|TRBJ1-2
CASSDQGARGYTF
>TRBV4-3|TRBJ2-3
CASSQEGLASTDTQYF
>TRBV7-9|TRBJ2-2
CASSPSPAGGTGELFF
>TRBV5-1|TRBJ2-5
CASSSGLAGETQYF
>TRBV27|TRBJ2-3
CASSHPARGDTQYF
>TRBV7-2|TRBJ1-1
CASSFGDRADTEAFF
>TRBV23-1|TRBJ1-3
CASSQSGGTGNTIYF
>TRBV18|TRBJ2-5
CASSPGLAGGETQYF
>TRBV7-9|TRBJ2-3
CASSRGTYGTPDTQYF
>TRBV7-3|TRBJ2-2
CASSTRLAGSTGELFF
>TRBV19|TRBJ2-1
CASSMGHYNEQFF
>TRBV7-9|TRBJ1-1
CASSLGGPNTEAFF